Detailed here is one TCR beta chain. Its target is unknown. The CDR3 is 15 amino acids. Trimming cost V 4 bases and J 8 bases; bases outside gene matches: 7. Germline V lookup: CDR1 LNHDA, CDR2 SQIVND (reference sequence). Clones were sequenced by immunoSEQ multiplex PCR, and TCRdb holds only the in-frame ones, with some missing. The sample consists of 100,000 to 150,000 clones, 88% of them appearing once. The data derive from a study of T cell responses to AZD1222 COVID-19 vaccine. Overall study: Pooled together were second doses at about 4 or about 12 weeks.

Study findings and constraints: The repertoires were collected only after the peak T cell response. The donor group comprised mostly white British people and more females; the analysis possibly underestimated clonal diversity.

The TCR sequence derives from an adult in good health. The chain carries TRBV19 and TRBJ1-4; 10 positions match TRBD1. The starting material was peripheral blood, obtained on day 0 of AZD1222 vaccination. CDR3 in amino acids: CASSTGQGRREKLFF. DNA for the CDR3: TGTGCCAGTAGTACGGGACAGGGGCGGAGAGAAAAACTGTTTTTT.